The T cell receptor beta chain under discussion was sequenced for a study of tumor-infiltrating lymphocytes in localized non-small cell lung cancer (dated by TCRdb to the early 2020s). The study in broad terms: The cohort covered several histologies, both smokers and never-smokers, and patients whose samples were collected after neoadjuvant chemotherapy. Each patient contributed resected tumor tissue and uninvolved lung tissue from the same patient, described as non-adjacent to the tumor. Flow cytometry, multiplex immunofluorescence, RNA-seq, exome sequencing and proteomics were applied to the same patients as TCR sequencing, which was one of several integrated assays. In total, the ICON cohort was made up of 150 or so surgical patients who had localized non-small cell lung cancer and whose tumors were resected. A total of 45 to 65 patients were included in the paired tumor versus uninvolved lung comparison of immunoSEQ T-cell fraction.

The first patient joined ICON in 2016, and enrollment wrapped up when the last patient was enrolled in late 2018. A subcohort of around 76 patients provided fresh tumor and matched uninvolved tissue for in-depth immune analyses, with TCR sequencing among those analyses. DNA isolated from bulk tissue, without cell sorting, was used for TCR sequencing. Overall results and qualifications from the work: The TCR-derived T-cell fraction showed no difference between the flow cytometry-defined immunotypes IM1 (good prognosis) and IM2 (poor prognosis). Since assay coverage differed from patient to patient depending on how much tissue was available, TCR sequencing was done for only a subset of the cohort. Different pieces of the same tissue were used for different assays, so technical variation could not be separated from intratumor heterogeneity. Higher T cell infiltration in tumors than in uninvolved lung tissue was supported by TCRbeta sequencing, consistent with immunofluorescence CD3 counts.

The immunoSEQ assay used for TCR sequencing gave the T-cell fraction in both tumor and uninvolved lung tissue. As for the authors' bioinformatics: To analyze survival, patients were divided into a high T-cell fraction group (upper tertile) and a low T-cell fraction group (lower two tertiles), and the two groups were compared using a log-rank test. A signed-rank test was used to test paired tumor versus uninvolved lung differences in T-cell fraction. In TCRdb, the immuneACCESS table is reduced to in-frame sequences with V and J assigned. These tables do not hold every clone; where another copy was compared, an unresolved V gene accounts for under half, and the others remain unexplained. V, J and clone size are taken as reported in that table, and D and trimming were inferred from the DNA itself. This sample comprises some 14,000 clones, 60% to 80% of them detected only once. The top ten clonotypes cover approximately 14% of the sample.

Worth noting for this clone: Its recognized antigen is unknown. Within one base of it there is no much larger clone, and no base qualities were kept.

The TCR was taken from a human donor with non-small cell lung cancer. Sequencing was done on a sample of uninvolved lung tissue not adjacent to the tumor.

The CDR3 region has the sequence CASSIDGDREGTEAFF. The nucleotides read TGTGCCAGTAGTATAGATGGGGACAGGGAGGGCACTGAAGCTTTCTTT. The chain is made from TRBV19 and TRBJ1-1, and 9 junctional nucleotides match TRBD1. CDR1 LNHDA and CDR2 SQIVND were looked up in the germline V gene (reference sequence). Including cysteine and phenylalanine, the CDR3 has 16 amino acids. The kept DNA is CDR3 alone, 48 bases in frame from the first base. For this chain, trimming is 0 bases at the V end and 4 bases at the J end, and the number of junction bases without a gene match is 6.